The 32 T cell receptor beta chains below come from one sample, sequenced in a study of cytomegalovirus exposure and HLA in healthy donors. It was with 60 Vbeta and 13 Jbeta primers that the PCR ran. The table came from immunoSEQ multiplex PCR; TCRdb's copy has only in-frame clones and leaves some out. The listing records roughly 51,000 clones. Sample: PBMCs. These receptors originate from a woman aged 40 to 50 in good health and CMV-seronegative.

The J gene is TRBJ1-1, the V gene TRBV9, with 7 bases matching TRBD1. Germline CDR1 is SGDLS and CDR2 is YYNGEE. After removal of 0 bases from V and 10 bases from J, the junction contained 6 bases not matched to a gene. CDR3 length equals 13 residues. The CDR3: CASSVASQGIAFF. The CDR3 nucleotides are TGTGCCAGCAGCGTAGCTTCACAGGGGATAGCTTTCTTT.

The chain employs TRBV11-3 and TRBJ1-4; the D gene is possibly TRBD1 (5 bases). Germline V lookup: CDR1 SGHNT, CDR2 YENEEA. The V gene lost 1 base and the J gene lost 8 bases, with 14 bases spanning the gap. CDR3 length: 15 residues. The CDR3 nucleotides are TGTGCCAGCAGCTTAGGCCCAGGGAAAGGAGAAAAACTGTTTTTT. It is translated as CASSLGPGKGEKLFF.

CDR3 sequence: CSVEAERGKTYGYTF. CDR3 bases: TGCAGCGTTGAGGCAGAAAGGGGGAAAACCTATGGCTACACCTTC. The V and J genes are TRBV29-1 and TRBJ1-2; maybe TRBD1 (6 bases). Trimming left V 3 bases short and J 4 bases short, with 18 bases between. CDR3 length equals 15 residues. CDR1 is SQVTM and CDR2 is ANQGSEA in the germline V gene. Complete variable domain (other parts from reference TRBV29-1 and TRBJ1-2): SAVISQKPSRDICQRGTSLTIQCQVDSQVTMMFWYRQQPGQSLTLIATANQGSEATYESGFVIDKFPISRPNLTFSTLTVSNMSPEDSSIYLCSVEAERGKTYGYTFGSGTRLTVV.

The V and J genes are TRBV7-8 and TRBJ1-1, with 7 bases lining up with TRBD1. CDR3 length equals 14 residues. Germline V lookup: CDR1 SGHVS, CDR2 FQNEAQ. The trim removed 1 base at V and 5 bases at J, leaving 4 bases unmatched. The CDR3 DNA sequence: TGTGCCAGCAGCTTAGTGCAGGGGGAGACTGAAGCTTTCTTT. It codes for CASSLVQGETEAFF.

The rearrangement uses TRBV7-2 and TRBJ2-2; D is unresolved. Trimming removed 5 bases from V and 7 bases from J, with 8 bases in between. Germline V CDR1 and CDR2: SGHTA, FQGNSA. The CDR3 totals 12 residues. Written as DNA, the CDR3 is TGTGCCAGCAGCGCCAGCGTCGGGGAGCTGTTTTTT. Translation: CASSASVGELFF.

The V gene is TRBV19, the J gene TRBJ1-5, with 9 nucleotides matching TRBD1. The CDR3 spans 16 residues. Trimming removed 8 bases from V and 3 bases from J; junction bases left unmatched: 11. Germline CDR1 and CDR2: LNHDA and SQIVND (reference sequence). CDR3: CASLAFGTGSNQPQHF. The CDR3 coding sequence is TGTGCCAGTCTCGCCTTCGGGACAGGGTCCAATCAGCCCCAGCATTTT.

The gene calls are TRBV7-9 and TRBJ2-1; D is unresolved. In germline, CDR1 is SEHNR, CDR2 FQNEAQ (reference sequence). This CDR3 comprises 12 residues. V lost 3 bases to trimming and J lost 6 bases, with 6 bases between them. CDR3 sequence: CASSFSINEQFF. The CDR3, as DNA: TGTGCCAGCAGCTTCAGTATCAATGAGCAGTTCTTC.

The chain joins TRBV15 to TRBJ1-1; D remains unclear. Trimming cost V 6 bases and J 4 bases, with 12 bases left between them. The germline V gene encodes CDR1 LNHNV and CDR2 YYDKDF (reference sequence). This CDR3 has 13 amino acids. DNA of the CDR3: TGTGCCACCAGAGCAGTGGGGAGCACTGAAGCTTTCTTT. Its translation: CATRAVGSTEAFF.

The gene calls are TRBV5-4 and TRBJ1-3, with a tentative D call TRBD1 (6 bases). Germline CDR1 reads SGHNT; CDR2 reads YYREEE (reference sequence). The CDR3 is 13 amino acids. The ends were cut back, 3 bases at V and 8 bases at J, with 12 bases in the middle. CDR3 amino acids: CASSSGRGHTIYF. As DNA, the CDR3 is TGTGCCAGCAGCTCTGGCAGGGGACACACCATATATTTT.

The chain links TRBV30 to TRBJ2-7; TRBD1 aligns across 8 bases. V gave up 4 bases and J gave up 7 bases; unmatched junction bases: 9. The V gene's germline CDR1 is GTSNPN and CDR2 SVGIG (reference sequence). The CDR3 covers 13 residues. CDR3: CAWKATGVGEQYF. The CDR3 nucleotides are TGTGCCTGGAAGGCGACAGGGGTGGGGGAGCAGTACTTC. Using reference TRBV30 and TRBJ2-7 for the parts outside the CDR3, the full variable domain is SQTIHQWPATLVQPVGSPLSLECTVEGTSNPNLYWYRQAAGRGLQLLFYSVGIGQISSEVPQNLSASRPQDRQFILSSKKLLLSDSGFYLCAWKATGVGEQYFGPGTRLTVT.

This clone is deemed medium-sized by its frequency. The chain recombines TRBV7-9 with TRBJ2-1, with D possibly matching TRBD2 (5 bases). Trimming removed 4 bases at V and 6 bases at J, with 16 bases between. Germline lookup yields CDR1 SEHNR and CDR2 FQNEAQ (reference sequence). The CDR3 has 15 residues. The DNA of the CDR3 is TGTGCCAGCAGCTCCGGGGTGGTCGAAGGCAATGAGCAGTTCTTC. This sequence encodes CASSSGVVEGNEQFF.

The gene calls are TRBV11-2 and TRBJ1-1; unclear D gene. This CDR3 contains 13 residues. The germline V and J ends were trimmed by 1 base and 6 bases, with 9 bases remaining between them. Germline loops: CDR1 SGHAT, CDR2 FQNNGV. The CDR3 region is CASSLAPVAEAFF. CDR3 in DNA: TGTGCCAGCAGCTTAGCCCCAGTGGCTGAAGCTTTCTTT.

V usage is TRBV6-5 and J usage is TRBJ2-5, with D possibly TRBD2 on 6 matching bases. Germline CDR1 is MNHEY and CDR2 is SVGAGI. Trimming took 5 bases from V and 5 from J, leaving 15 bases between them. The CDR3 has 14 amino acids. CDR3 sequence: CASSPAGSGETQYF. The CDR3 DNA reads TGTGCCAGCAGTCCCGCCGGGAGTGGGGAGACCCAGTACTTC.

The rearrangement uses TRBV2 and TRBJ2-1, with 7 positions matching TRBD2. CDR3 size: 15 residues. V shed 8 bases and J 8 bases; nucleotides not matched to a gene: 15. Germline V gene data show CDR1 as SNHLY and CDR2 as FYNNEI. CDR3: CASRGWGGYSDEQFF. CDR3 nucleotides: TGTGCCAGCCGAGGGTGGGGGGGGTACTCGGATGAGCAGTTCTTC.

CDR3 DNA sequence: TGTGCCAGCAGCCCCCACCCGATAGCATACGAGCAGTACTTC. This translates into CASSPHPIAYEQYF. The rearrangement joins TRBV14 to TRBJ2-7; no clear D gene. V was cut by 4 bases and J by 4 bases, with 14 bases left in between. Per the germline V gene, CDR1 is SGHDN and CDR2 is FVKESK. There are 14 residues in the CDR3.

The rearrangement joins TRBV6-5 to TRBJ2-7; possible D gene TRBD2, 5 bases. Germline V gene sequence: CDR1 MNHEY, CDR2 SVGAGI. V lost 9 bases to trimming and J lost 4 bases, with 10 bases between them. This CDR3 comprises 11 residues. Here the CDR3 DNA reads TGTGCCAGTCCGCGAGGGTACGAGCAGTACTTC. Encoded protein: CASPRGYEQYF.

The chain recombines TRBV4-2 with TRBJ2-7; 9 positions agree with TRBD1. Per germline, CDR1 LGHNA and CDR2 YNFKEQ. V shed 0 bases, J shed 6 bases, and the junction held 12 bases outside the gene matches. The CDR3 sequence is 17 residues long. Here the CDR3 DNA reads TGTGCCAGCAGCCAAGACGCACCCGGGACAGGGCTCCTCGAGCAGTACTTC. Residues: CASSQDAPGTGLLEQYF.

The chain combines TRBV19 with TRBJ1-5, with a possible D match to TRBD1 (6 bases). The CDR3 length is 13 residues. The germline gives CDR1 LNHDA, CDR2 SQIVND (reference sequence). Trimming pared 4 bases from V and 7 bases from J, leaving 11 bases between. CDR3 DNA sequence: TGTGCCAGTAGTACAGGGGTCGGACAGCCCCAGCATTTT. It translates to CASSTGVGQPQHF.

The chain is built from TRBV7-8 and TRBJ1-2; tentatively, D is TRBD1 (5 bases). The CDR3 is 13 residues long. From germline, CDR1 is SGHVS and CDR2 FQNEAQ. Trimming stripped 4 bases from V and 4 bases from J, with 10 bases between. CDR3 bases: TGTGCCAGCAGCTATGACAGCCCCTATGGCTACACCTTC. It codes for CASSYDSPYGYTF.

To note about this clone: The sample holds other DNA sequences that translate to the same CDR3. V gene TRBV29-1 combines with J gene TRBJ2-3, with 7 bases that match TRBD2. The germline gives CDR1 SQVTM, CDR2 ANQGSEA. There are 15 residues in the CDR3. The trim removed 6 bases at V and 4 bases at J, leaving 13 bases unmatched. The CDR3 reads CSVGPGTGGSDTQYF. The CDR3 nucleotides are TGCAGCGTGGGACCCGGGACGGGGGGATCAGATACGCAGTATTTT.

The chain is built from TRBV7-3 and TRBJ2-7, with 10 positions matching TRBD1. V was clipped by 4 bases and J by 5 bases; unmatched bases: 2. From germline, CDR1 is SGHTA and CDR2 FQGTGA. This CDR3 is built from 13 residues. The CDR3 here is CASSSTGGDEQYF. CDR3 nucleotide sequence: TGTGCCAGCAGCTCGACAGGGGGCGACGAGCAGTACTTC.

The rearrangement joins TRBV27 to TRBJ2-5, with D perhaps TRBD2 (6 bases). V was trimmed by 0 bases and J by 4 bases, leaving 9 bases between them. From germline, CDR1 is MNHEY and CDR2 SMNVEV (reference sequence). The CDR3 length is 14 residues. CDR3 in DNA: TGTGCCAGCAGTTTATCCGGGACTCGAGAGACCCAGTACTTC. As protein: CASSLSGTRETQYF.

The rearrangement links TRBV19 to TRBJ1-2; D possibly corresponds to TRBD1 (5 bases). CDR1 and CDR2 from the germline V gene are LNHDA and SQIVND (reference sequence). CDR3 length equals 14 residues. With 4 bases removed from V and 4 bases from J, the gap between germline ends came to 13 bases. This CDR3 is CASSRTGGLYGYTF. The DNA of the CDR3 is TGTGCCAGTAGTAGAACGGGGGGACTCTATGGCTACACCTTC.

The chain combines TRBV28 with TRBJ2-2; 7 bases match TRBD1. This CDR3 region has 17 residues. The germline V gene encodes CDR1 MDHEN and CDR2 SYDVKM. The trim removed 4 bases at V and 0 bases at J, leaving 8 bases unmatched. CDR3 nucleotide sequence: TGTGCCAGCAGTTGGGCCCGGGACAGCTCGAACACCGGGGAGCTGTTTTTT. Translated: CASSWARDSSNTGELFF.

The chain combines TRBV6-1 with TRBJ2-3; TRBD2 matches at 11 bases. The CDR3 length is 15 residues. V was clipped by 7 bases and J by 4 bases; unmatched bases: 7. Germline loops: CDR1 MNHNS, CDR2 SASEGT. The CDR3: CASTIAGGWADTQYF. The CDR3 DNA reads TGTGCCAGCACCATAGCGGGGGGGTGGGCAGATACGCAGTATTTT.

This chain joins TRBV9 and TRBJ2-2, with TRBD2 identical over 8 bases. The V and J ends lost 1 base and 1 base, in that order; junction bases with no gene match: 3. The CDR3 is made up of 16 amino acids. Germline V CDR1 and CDR2: SGDLS, YYNGEE. CDR3 DNA sequence: TGTGCCAGCAGCGTACTCAGCGGGGGGAACACCGGGGAGCTGTTTTTT. The encoded protein is CASSVLSGGNTGELFF.

The CDR3 DNA is TGTGCCAGCAGCCCCCGGGACAGATATAGCAATCAGCCCCAGCATTTT. It translates to CASSPRDRYSNQPQHF. The chain couples TRBV28 to TRBJ1-5; 7 bases are a match to TRBD1. Germline values: CDR1 MDHEN, CDR2 SYDVKM. The CDR3 covers 16 residues. V was pared by 6 bases and J by 0 bases, with 8 bases of the junction left unmatched.

The genes are TRBV7-9 and TRBJ1-2; no firm D call. The CDR3 spans 13 residues. V shed 0 bases and J shed 9 bases, with 11 bases lying between them. Germline CDR1 is SEHNR and CDR2 is FQNEAQ (reference sequence). CDR3 DNA: TGTGCCAGCAGCTTAGCTGGAACAGAGAGCTACACCTTC. Translating gives CASSLAGTESYTF.

V is TRBV7-2 and J is TRBJ2-1; no clear D gene. Germline V gene data show CDR1 as SGHTA and CDR2 as FQGNSA. The V and J ends lost 1 base and 5 bases respectively, with 9 bases between them. The CDR3 is made up of 14 amino acids. This chain's CDR3 is CASSLVGGHNEQFF. The DNA of the CDR3 is TGTGCCAGCAGCTTAGTAGGTGGGCACAATGAGCAGTTCTTC.

V usage is TRBV4-3 and J usage is TRBJ1-6; D not certain. Trimming shortened V by 4 bases and J by 8 bases, and 12 bases separated the two germline ends. CDR1 is LGHNA and CDR2 is YSLEER in the germline V gene. CDR3 length equals 14 residues. The CDR3 loop reads CASSLGLVDSPLHF. The DNA for the CDR3 is TGCGCCAGCAGCCTCGGACTGGTAGATTCACCCCTCCACTTT.

The V call is TRBV5-1, the J call TRBJ2-7, with TRBD1 identical over 9 bases. Germline assignment: CDR1 SGHRS and CDR2 YFSETQ. This CDR3 has 15 amino acids. J gave up 0 bases and V 4 bases, and 5 bases lay outside the gene matches. For the CDR3, the DNA is TGCGCCAGCAGCCCACAGGGGGCGGGCTCCTACGAGCAGTACTTC. This translates into CASSPQGAGSYEQYF.

The chain joins TRBV4-1 to TRBJ1-2, with 7 nucleotides matching TRBD1. CDR1 is MGHRA and CDR2 is YSYEKL in the germline V gene. V shed 1 base and J 8 bases; nucleotides not matched to a gene: 10. The CDR3 has 15 residues. The CDR3 nucleotides read TGCGCCAGCAGCCAAGCGACAGGGACCCTGCAGGGCTACACCTTC. Protein: CASSQATGTLQGYTF.